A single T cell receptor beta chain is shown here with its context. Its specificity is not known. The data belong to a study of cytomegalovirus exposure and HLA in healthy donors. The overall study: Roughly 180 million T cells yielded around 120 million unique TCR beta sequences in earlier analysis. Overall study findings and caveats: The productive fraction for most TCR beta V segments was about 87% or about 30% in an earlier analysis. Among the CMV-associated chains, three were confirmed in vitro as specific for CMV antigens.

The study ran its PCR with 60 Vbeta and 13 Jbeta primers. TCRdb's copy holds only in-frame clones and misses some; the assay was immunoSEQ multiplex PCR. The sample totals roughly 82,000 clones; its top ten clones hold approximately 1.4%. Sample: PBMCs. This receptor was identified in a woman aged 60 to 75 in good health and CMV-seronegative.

For the CDR3, the DNA is TGTGCCAGCAGCTTAGTGGGCGGGAGGGCGGCAGATACGCAGTATTTT. Its protein is CASSLVGGRAADTQYF. The chain joins TRBV11-3 to TRBJ2-3, with 9 nucleotides matching TRBD2. This CDR3 spans 16 amino acids. J was trimmed by 4 bases and V by 1 base; bases with no gene match: 6. CDR1 SGHNT and CDR2 YENEEA come from the germline V gene.